This is a list of T cell receptor beta chains from one sample in a study of T cells in Graves' hyperthyroidism and ophthalmopathy. TCRdb called the multiplex PCR reads again in MiXCR, with one record for every CDR3 protein. The repertoire consists of about 840,000 distinct CDR3 sequences, with roughly 37% occurring once and the leading ten covering 7.5% to 9.5%. The sequencing sample was made of blood. Receptors originate from a man between 18 and 35 years old with Graves' hyperthyroidism. Both conserved end residues are part of each CDR3. A D gene is named only where the DNA matches it firmly. Not all rows give a size; the values are once, few, many and, for expanded clones, a class.

size	D	V	J	CDR3	DNA
NA	NA	TRBV19	TRBJ2-7	CASSTGADSYEQYF	TGTGCCAGTAGTACGGGAGCCGACTCCTACGAGCAGTACTTC
few	NA	TRBV5-5	TRBJ2-7	CASRLGGTPTYEQYF	TGTGCCAGCAGGTTGGGCGGGACGCCTACCTACGAGCAGTACTTC
many	TRBD1	TRBV19	TRBJ2-7	CASSIGDRYEQYF	TGTGCCAGTAGTATAGGGGACAGATACGAGCAGTACTTC
NA	NA	TRBV6-1	TRBJ2-7	CASSETGQDPSYERYF	TGTGCCAGCAGCGAAACCGGGCAGGACCCATCCTACGAGCGGTACTTC
NA	NA	TRBV7-2	TRBJ1-1	CASSQDLGERRAFF	TGTGCCAGCAGCCAAGATCTAGGGGAAAGGAGAGCTTTCTTT
NA	TRBD1	TRBV20-1	TRBJ1-1	CSASQSGTGAGTEAFF	TGCAGTGCTAGTCAATCCGGGACAGGGGCGGGAACTGAAGCTTTCTTT
NA	TRBD1	TRBV10-3	TRBJ2-5	CATGTGEGETQYF	TGTGCCACCGGGACAGGGGAGGGGGAGACCCAGTACTTC
NA	NA	TRBV9	TRBJ2-7	CASSVVGRAGSGEQYF	TGTGCCAGCAGCGTAGTAGGGCGGGCAGGGTCGGGCGAGCAGTACTTC
many	NA	TRBV7-9	TRBJ2-7	CASSNGVSYEQYF	TGTGCCAGCAGCAACGGGGTCTCCTACGAGCAGTACTTC
NA	NA	TRBV15	TRBJ1-5	CATSSEAVGTSNQPQHF	TGTGCCACCAGCAGTGAAGCGGTGGGCACTAGCAATCAGCCCCAGCATTTT
NA	TRBD1	TRBV7-9	TRBJ1-4	CASSLGQGKTNEKLFF	TGTGCCAGCAGCTTAGGACAGGGGAAAACTAATGAAAAACTGTTTTTT
NA	TRBD2	TRBV7-9	TRBJ2-1	CASRSGLAVDEQFF	TGTGCCAGCAGGTCGGGACTAGCGGTCGATGAGCAGTTCTTC
NA	TRBD1	TRBV2	TRBJ1-6	CASGGDSHNSPLHF	TGTGCCAGCGGGGGGGACAGCCATAATTCACCCCTCCACTTT
few	NA	TRBV6-5	TRBJ1-1	CASSTDSGTEAFF	TGTGCCAGCAGTACGGACAGCGGCACTGAAGCTTTCTTT